Presented here are 13 T cell receptor beta chains from one specimen sequenced in a study of cytomegalovirus exposure and HLA in healthy donors. The PCR was carried out with 60 Vbeta primers and 13 Jbeta primers. TCRdb's copy holds only in-frame clones and misses some; the assay was immunoSEQ multiplex PCR. The data contain under 200,000 clones, almost 80% of them singletons. The sample was PBMCs. Receptor source: a man aged 45-65 years in good health and CMV-seropositive.

The chain is built from TRBV10-1 and TRBJ2-7; 11 bases agree with TRBD1. The CDR3 contains 16 residues. Germline CDR1 and CDR2: WNHNN and SYGVQD (reference sequence). V shed 2 bases, J shed 7 bases, and the junction held 10 bases outside the gene matches. This chain's CDR3 is CASSESEDRGHQEQYV. DNA for the CDR3: TGCGCCAGCAGTGAGAGTGAGGACAGGGGGCACCAAGAGCAGTACGTC.

This rearrangement joins TRBV28 to TRBJ2-5; 15 positions match TRBD2. The CDR3 has 16 amino acids. Per the germline V gene, CDR1 is MDHEN and CDR2 is SYDVKM. The V gene end was trimmed by 6 bases and the J gene end by 4 bases; junction bases not matched to a gene: 6. The CDR3 protein is CASSRGLAGGIETQYF. The CDR3 bases are TGTGCCAGCAGCCGGGGACTAGCGGGGGGAATAGAGACCCAGTACTTC.

The rearrangement joins TRBV15 to TRBJ1-4; a weak D match, TRBD1 (6 bases). Trimming stripped 3 bases from V and 6 bases from J, with 14 bases between. CDR1 and CDR2 from the germline V gene are LNHNV and YYDKDF (reference sequence). CDR3 length: 15 residues. The CDR3 DNA reads TGTGCCACCAGCAGCCTAAAAGGGGGTTATGAAAAACTGTTTTTT. Translation: CATSSLKGGYEKLFF. Variable domain in full (rest from reference TRBV15 and TRBJ1-4): DAMVIQNPRYQVTQFGKPVTLSCSQTLNHNVMYWYQQKSSQAPKLLFHYYDKDFNNEADTPDNFQSRRPNTSFCFLDIRSPGLGDTAMYLCATSSLKGGYEKLFFGSGTQLSVL.

The chain couples TRBV28 to TRBJ1-2; D uncertain. This CDR3 comprises 12 residues. The germline V gene has CDR1 MDHEN and CDR2 SYDVKM. Between the trimmed V and J ends, which lost 3 bases and 5 bases, there was a span of 7 bases. The CDR3 coding sequence is TGTGCCAGCAGTTTCCGGGAGTATGGCTACACCTTC. It yields the protein CASSFREYGYTF.

This rearrangement joins TRBV27 to TRBJ2-7; TRBD1 is a possible D gene (6 bases). Germline loops: CDR1 MNHEY, CDR2 SMNVEV (reference sequence). With 4 bases removed from V and 1 base from J, the gap between germline ends came to 17 bases. The CDR3 has 16 amino acids. CDR3 sequence: CASSYSTGGPSYEQYF. CDR3 sequence (DNA): TGTGCCAGCAGTTACTCGACAGGCGGACCTTCCTACGAGCAGTACTTC.

The rearrangement uses TRBV13 and TRBJ1-6; no clear D gene. The CDR3 sequence is 14 residues long. Germline-derived CDR1 and CDR2 are PRHDT and FYEKMQ (reference sequence). Trimming removed 8 bases at V and 7 bases at J, with 15 bases between. The chain's CDR3 is CASRKAPPNSPLHF. CDR3 nucleotides: TGTGCCAGCCGAAAAGCCCCGCCGAATTCACCCCTCCACTTT.

The V gene is TRBV18, the J gene TRBJ1-1, with D unclear. The germline V gene encodes CDR1 KGHSH and CDR2 LQKENI. V lost 1 base, J lost 1 base, and 4 bases lay in between. The CDR3 has 13 amino acids. The CDR3 DNA reads TGTGCCAGCTCACCACGGGCGAACACTGAAGCTTTCTTT. This translates into CASSPRANTEAFF.

This clone has a count of ten or more. The rearrangement uses TRBV6-1 and TRBJ1-1; D is perhaps TRBD1 (6 bases). Germline CDR1 reads MNHNS; CDR2 reads SASEGT. V dropped 5 bases and J dropped 1 base, with 8 bases sitting between them. The CDR3 sequence is 13 residues long. In nucleotides, the CDR3 is TGTGCCAGCAGTTGGGGACAGAACACTGAAGCTTTCTTT. Residues: CASSWGQNTEAFF.

The rearrangement joins TRBV7-3 to TRBJ1-2; TRBD1 matches at 7 bases. The CDR3 is 17 amino acids. V was pared by 0 bases and J by 4 bases, with 11 bases of the junction left unmatched. CDR1 and CDR2 (germline): SGHTA, FQGTGA. The CDR3 bases are TGTGCCAGCAGCTTAACGGGGGCCTCGGGACAGACCTATGGCTACACCTTC. Its protein product is CASSLTGASGQTYGYTF.

This rearrangement joins TRBV6-5 to TRBJ2-3; D gene ambiguous. The germline CDR1 and CDR2 sequences are MNHEY and SVGAGI. CDR3 length: 11 residues. Trimming cost V 4 bases and J 5 bases, with 4 bases left between them. The CDR3 region is CASSSEDTQYF. Written as DNA, the CDR3 is TGTGCCAGCAGTTCAGAAGATACGCAGTATTTT.

For this clone: Other nucleotide sequences from this sample produce the same CDR3. J is TRBJ2-5 and V is TRBV7-2; D unresolved. Trimming left V 5 bases short and J 0 bases short, with 4 bases between. The CDR3 loop spans 12 amino acids. In germline, CDR1 is SGHTA, CDR2 FQGNSA. The CDR3 reads CASSTYQETQYF. CDR3 nucleotide sequence: TGTGCCAGCAGCACTTACCAAGAGACCCAGTACTTC.

The chain joins TRBV6-4 to TRBJ2-7, with D possibly matching TRBD1 (6 bases). CDR1 and CDR2 from the germline V gene are MRHNA and SNTAGT. CDR3 size: 19 residues. V was clipped by 0 bases and J by 0 bases, with 21 bases between them. The CDR3 DNA is TGTGCCAGCAGTGACTCCCAGGGGCAGGGGTGTCCCTTCTCCTACGAGCAGTACGTC. Translated: CASSDSQGQGCPFSYEQYV.

The chain uses TRBV2 and TRBJ2-6; D might be TRBD1 (6 bases). Germline-derived CDR1 and CDR2 are SNHLY and FYNNEI. This CDR3 contains 16 residues. The V gene lost 6 bases and the J gene lost 0 bases, with 12 bases spanning the gap. CDR3 sequence: CASRLTGASGANVLTF. The DNA for the CDR3 is TGTGCCAGCAGGCTGACAGGAGCCTCTGGGGCCAACGTCCTGACTTTC.